This entry is about one T cell receptor beta chain. The CDR3 consists of 16 residues. CDR1 and CDR2 (germline): MGHRA, YSYEKL. Trimming took 0 bases from V and 2 from J; bases not matched to a gene: 4. The data were obtained in a study of control samples from healthy donors and cancer patients. Measured with immunoSEQ multiplex PCR; TCRdb has only the in-frame clones, and not every one. In the table there are more than 110,000 clones, approximately 92% of which are singletons. The sequenced material came from blood. The TCR sequence derives from a man younger than 40 in good health. The rearrangement links TRBV4-1 to TRBJ1-5; 7 nucleotides match TRBD1. The CDR3 region has the DNA TGCGCCAGCAGCCAAGAGAGGGGGCTGGGCAATCAGCCCCAGCATTTT. This gives the protein CASSQERGLGNQPQHF.